This TCR beta chain was retrieved from a study of T cell responses to AZD1222 COVID-19 vaccine. Study-wide results and caveats: There were mostly white British donors and more females than males, and clonal diversity was possibly underestimated. Vaccine-associated CD4 TCRs ranged over spike, dominating at 160-218 and 743-854.

This clone was observed once. As yet, its antigen is unknown. Clones were sequenced by immunoSEQ multiplex PCR, and TCRdb holds only the in-frame ones, with some missing. The top ten hold approximately 6% of the sample, which has some 130,000 clones, about 89% seen once. This CDR3 is 15 amino acids long. The germline V gene encodes CDR1 MNHEY and CDR2 SMNVEV (reference sequence). V was pared by 6 bases and J by 3 bases, with 17 bases between. Sequencing used peripheral blood, obtained on day 0 of AZD1222 vaccination. The receptor was isolated from an adult in good health. This rearrangement joins TRBV27 to TRBJ1-1; weak D call: TRBD1 (5 bases). DNA of the CDR3: TGTGCCAGCAGGTTAACTCGAGTGGGGGACACTGAAGCTTTCTTT. This gives the protein CASRLTRVGDTEAFF.